Below are 19 T cell receptor beta chains sequenced from a single sample in a study of cytomegalovirus exposure and HLA in healthy donors (dated by TCRdb to the late 2010s). Receptor amplification or capture employed the immunoSEQ multiplex PCR assay. For the multiplex PCR, a mixture combining 60 forward primers for TCR Vbeta segments and 13 reverse primers for TCR Jbeta segments was used. TCRdb re-hosts the immuneACCESS table, in-frame sequences only. Its copies lack some clones; in the studies checked, an unresolved V gene accounts for under half of them, and the cause for the rest is not known. The sample table holds some 150,000 clones, of which around 60% were seen once. The ten largest make up 5.5% to 9% of the sample. The source material was PBMCs. These receptors were obtained from a woman aged 60 to 75 in good health and CMV-seropositive.

The chain joins TRBV7-9 to TRBJ2-7, with D unclear. The germline V gene encodes CDR1 SEHNR and CDR2 FQNEAQ (reference sequence). The V end was cut by 5 bases, the J end by 0 bases, with 11 bases between. The CDR3 loop spans 14 amino acids. The CDR3 sequence is CASSARGSSYEQYF. In nucleotides, the CDR3 is TGTGCCAGCAGCGCACGCGGAAGCTCCTACGAGCAGTACTTC.

The gene calls are TRBV5-1 and TRBJ1-4; 11 positions agree with TRBD1. V was clipped by 1 base and J by 7 bases; unmatched bases: 9. The length of the CDR3 is 17 residues. Germline CDR1 reads SGHRS; CDR2 reads YFSETQ. The CDR3 loop is CASSLFRSDRGLEKLFF. The CDR3 DNA is TGCGCCAGCAGCTTGTTTCGGTCGGACAGGGGGCTTGAAAAACTGTTTTTT.

In its sample, this clone was seen a few times. This chain connects TRBV4-2 to TRBJ1-4; 8 nucleotides align to TRBD1. Looked up from germline, CDR1 is LGHNA and CDR2 is YNFKEQ. The CDR3 contains 16 residues. Unmatched junction bases numbered 7, after V lost 0 bases and J lost 7 bases. The chain's CDR3 is CASSQDLRGRFEKLFF. The DNA for the CDR3 is TGTGCCAGCAGCCAAGATCTCAGGGGGCGATTTGAAAAACTGTTTTTT.

The chain is built from TRBV27 and TRBJ1-6; tentative D call: TRBD1 (5 bases). Trimming cost V 3 bases and J 7 bases, with 10 bases left between them. The CDR3 extends over 14 amino acids. CDR1 and CDR2 (germline): MNHEY, SMNVEV (reference sequence). CDR3 bases: TGTGCCAGCAGTTTGACGGAGGGGAATTCACCCCTCCACTTT. Translating gives CASSLTEGNSPLHF.

V is TRBV7-8 and J is TRBJ2-3; 10 bases agree with TRBD1. V shed 2 bases, J shed 5 bases, and the junction held 4 bases outside the gene matches. The CDR3 is made up of 15 amino acids. CDR1 and CDR2 from the germline V gene are SGHVS and FQNEAQ. CDR3 DNA sequence: TGTGCCAGCAGCTTACGACAGGGGGCTTTAGATACGCAGTATTTT. Protein sequence: CASSLRQGALDTQYF.

The chain couples TRBV7-2 to TRBJ2-1; possible D gene TRBD1, 5 bases. Germline CDR1 reads SGHTA; CDR2 reads FQGNSA. Trimming took off 1 base at V and 0 bases at J, with 13 bases between the two ends. The CDR3 extends over 17 amino acids. This CDR3 is CASSLVRTPGSYNEQFF. In DNA form, the CDR3 reads TGTGCCAGCAGCTTAGTGAGGACACCAGGCTCCTACAATGAGCAGTTCTTC. Together with reference TRBV7-2 and TRBJ2-1, the CDR3 gives the full variable domain: GAGVSQSPSNKVTEKGKDVELRCDPISGHTALYWYRQSLGQGLEFLIYFQGNSAPDKSGLPSDRFSAERTGGSVSTLTIQRTQQEDSAVYLCASSLVRTPGSYNEQFFGPGTRLTVL.

This clone was seen a single time. The J gene is TRBJ2-5, the V gene TRBV7-2; TRBD1 aligns across 7 bases. In germline, CDR1 is SGHTA, CDR2 FQGNSA. The CDR3 runs to 14 residues. Trimming cost V 8 bases and J 1 base; bases outside gene matches: 7. The CDR3 protein is CASGKKGAQETQYF. Here the CDR3 DNA reads TGTGCCAGCGGAAAAAAGGGGGCCCAAGAGACCCAGTACTTC.

The chain couples TRBV28 to TRBJ2-6; 8 bases are shared with TRBD1. Germline V gives CDR1 MDHEN, CDR2 SYDVKM. The CDR3 contains 15 residues. V was clipped by 4 bases and J by 3 bases; unmatched bases: 2. CDR3 sequence: CASSWTGIGANVLTF. Here the CDR3 DNA reads TGTGCCAGCAGTTGGACAGGGATTGGGGCCAACGTCCTGACTTTC.

The rearrangement uses TRBV19 and TRBJ1-5; D remains unclear. The germline gives CDR1 LNHDA, CDR2 SQIVND (reference sequence). Trimming removed 3 bases at V and 4 bases at J, with 7 bases between. The CDR3 consists of 13 residues. The CDR3 protein is CASSIQDNQPQHF. For the CDR3, the DNA is TGTGCCAGTAGTATCCAGGATAATCAGCCCCAGCATTTT.

The chain recombines TRBV28 with TRBJ1-1; 7 bases line up with TRBD1. V gave up 2 bases and J gave up 5 bases; unmatched junction bases: 5. Per the germline V gene, CDR1 is MDHEN and CDR2 is SYDVKM. The CDR3 extends over 14 amino acids. CDR3 loop: CASSLTSRGTEAFF. In DNA, the CDR3 is TGTGCCAGCAGTTTAACAAGCAGGGGGACTGAAGCTTTCTTT.

This clone occurred a few times. V gene TRBV28 combines with J gene TRBJ2-7; TRBD1 matches 11 bases. Germline V gives CDR1 MDHEN, CDR2 SYDVKM. This CDR3 comprises 16 residues. V was pared by 5 bases and J by 2 bases, with 8 bases of the junction left unmatched. The CDR3 is CASSEASGQGAYEQYF. DNA of the CDR3: TGTGCCAGCAGTGAAGCTTCGGGACAGGGGGCCTACGAGCAGTACTTC.

The chain couples TRBV28 to TRBJ2-1; D uncertain. The CDR3 covers 16 residues. Per germline, CDR1 MDHEN and CDR2 SYDVKM. V was cut by 3 bases and J by 1 base, with 13 bases left in between. The CDR3, as DNA: TGTGCCAGCAGTTTCGCCGCAAGCAGGTCCTACAATGAGCAGTTCTTC. Protein: CASSFAASRSYNEQFF. Using reference TRBV28 and TRBJ2-1 for the parts outside the CDR3, the full variable domain is DVKVTQSSRYLVKRTGEKVFLECVQDMDHENMFWYRQDPGLGLRLIYFSYDVKMKEKGDIPEGYSVSREKKERFSLILESASTNQTSMYLCASSFAASRSYNEQFFGPGTRLTVL.

The chain joins TRBV28 to TRBJ2-2, with D possibly matching TRBD2 (6 bases). This CDR3 contains 13 residues. Germline CDR1 MDHEN, CDR2 SYDVKM. Trimming stripped 7 bases from V and 4 bases from J, with 10 bases between. The CDR3 coding sequence is TGTGCCAGCACTCTTAGCGGCACCGGGGAGCTGTTTTTT. Protein product: CASTLSGTGELFF.

This chain connects TRBV7-2 to TRBJ2-5; TRBD2 might be the D (5 bases). Trimming left V 4 bases short and J 5 bases short, with 20 bases between. From germline, CDR1 is SGHTA and CDR2 FQGNSA. CDR3 size: 16 residues. The CDR3 reads CASSSSPGRYLETQYF. DNA for the CDR3: TGTGCCAGCAGCTCAAGTCCGGGGAGATACCTGGAGACCCAGTACTTC.

The chain recombines TRBV7-3 with TRBJ2-7; 7 bases line up with TRBD1. Germline assignment: CDR1 SGHTA and CDR2 FQGTGA. V lost 4 bases, J lost 6 bases, and 6 bases stayed unmatched. The CDR3 totals 13 residues. This CDR3 reads CASSSNRGGEQYF. In DNA form, the CDR3 reads TGTGCCAGCAGCTCTAACAGGGGTGGCGAGCAGTACTTC. The variable domain in full, completed from reference TRBV7-3 and TRBJ2-7, reads GAGVSQTPSNKVTEKGKYVELRCDPISGHTALYWYRQSLGQGPEFLIYFQGTGAADDSGLPNDRFFAVRPEGSVSTLKIQRTERGDSAVYLCASSSNRGGEQYFGPGTRLTVT.

The rearrangement links TRBV2 to TRBJ2-3; possibly TRBD2 for D (5 bases). The CDR3 has 17 residues. Germline V CDR1 and CDR2: SNHLY, FYNNEI. Trimming removed 6 bases from V and 1 base from J, with 20 bases in between. The CDR3 region has the DNA TGTGCCAGCAGCCTTTGGTACGGGGAGAGAGGCACAGATACGCAGTATTTT. It encodes CASSLWYGERGTDTQYF.

The V call is TRBV19, the J call TRBJ2-7; 11 bases map to TRBD2. This CDR3 contains 14 residues. CDR1 LNHDA and CDR2 SQIVND come from the germline V gene (reference sequence). V dropped 6 bases and J dropped 5; count of bases not matched to a gene: 6. The CDR3 here is CASSTLGLADEQYF. Here the CDR3 DNA reads TGTGCCAGTAGCACCCTGGGACTAGCGGACGAGCAGTACTTC.

The chain joins TRBV5-1 to TRBJ1-4; D perhaps matches TRBD1 (5 bases). Germline CDR1 reads SGHRS; CDR2 reads YFSETQ. This CDR3 spans 16 amino acids. V dropped 0 bases and J dropped 0 bases, with 9 bases sitting between them. The CDR3 spells CASSLGGAATNEKLFF. The CDR3 DNA reads TGCGCCAGCAGCTTGGGGGGCGCTGCAACTAATGAAAAACTGTTTTTT.

The V gene is TRBV4-2, the J gene TRBJ1-1; 8 nucleotides align to TRBD1. This CDR3 contains 13 residues. Unmatched junction bases numbered 1, after V lost 3 bases and J lost 4 bases. Germline CDR1 reads LGHNA; CDR2 reads YNFKEQ. The CDR3 sequence: CASSQTGATEAFF. The CDR3, as DNA: TGTGCCAGCAGCCAGACAGGGGCCACTGAAGCTTTCTTT.